This is a list of T cell receptor beta chains from one sample in a study of response to subunit inactivated influenza vaccine. TCRdb reprocessed the RT-PCR reads via MiXCR and lists one record per CDR3 protein. The table lists fewer than 700,000 distinct CDR3 sequences, 10% to 15% of them singletons. This material consisted of PBMCs from blood, taken roughly 46 days after vaccination. The receptors derive from a man in his forties or fifties who received an inactivated influenza vaccine. Each CDR3 is given with its conserved first and last residue. Rows may omit the clone size; those that give it use once, few, many or a size class.

clone_size	v_call	j_call	cdr3_aa
NA	TRBV10-3	TRBJ1-6	CAIREELLNSPLHF
NA	TRBV27	TRBJ2-6	CASSFLASGITGANVLTF
NA	TRBV6-2/TRBV6-3	TRBJ2-1	CASNPGTWQQQFF
NA	TRBV6-1	TRBJ2-2	CASRRTSGSRAGELFF
few	TRBV6-5	TRBJ2-5	CASSYYRQNKETQYF
many	TRBV29-1	TRBJ2-3	CSVEFPTGTGVPDTQYF
NA	TRBV12-3/TRBV12-4	TRBJ2-5	CASSFSTFQETQYF
NA	TRBV5-1	TRBJ2-5	CASSLGGGDWKTQYF
many	TRBV5-1	TRBJ2-7	CASSRTQGRSYEQYF
NA	TRBV10-3	TRBJ2-2	CAIVDSNTGELFF
NA	TRBV23-1	TRBJ2-5	CASSQSTGAPLQETQYF
few	TRBV20-1	TRBJ1-5	CSASVANNQPQHF
NA	TRBV18	TRBJ1-2	CASSPDGRSYTF
few	TRBV6-5	TRBJ1-1	CASSYYRENTEAFF
NA	TRBV9	TRBJ2-2	CASSPPTVNTGELFF
NA	TRBV5-6	TRBJ2-7	CAGSLGGYEQYF
few	TRBV12-3/TRBV12-4	TRBJ2-5	CASRRQDQETQYF
many	TRBV5-1	TRBJ1-2	CASSLERGQHGYTF
NA	TRBV18	TRBJ2-4	CASSPPGLGDIQYF
NA	TRBV19	TRBJ1-1	CASRQGITEAFF
NA	TRBV5-1	TRBJ2-2	CASSLNGVNTGELFF
NA	TRBV3-1	TRBJ2-3	CASSQDREGDTQYF
NA	TRBV20-1	TRBJ2-2	CSASNAGAKNTGELFF
NA	TRBV12-3/TRBV12-4	TRBJ2-3	CASRPDHTDTQYF
NA	TRBV25-1	TRBJ2-7	CASSALLSGYEQYF
NA	TRBV12-3/TRBV12-4	TRBJ2-7	CASRAGTSGLYEQYF
once	TRBV7-8	TRBJ2-7	CASSQRTSGGYEQYF
NA	TRBV20-1	TRBJ1-1	CSAKHLMNTEAFF
few	TRBV7-9	TRBJ2-5	CASSSAGTLLLQETQYF
many	TRBV6-2/TRBV6-3	TRBJ2-4	CASTALAGAKNIQYF
many	TRBV20-1	TRBJ1-1	CSASQPAGGTEAFF
NA	TRBV27	TRBJ2-2	CASSLGTGATGELFF
NA	TRBV28	TRBJ2-1	CASSQGQGRYNEQFF
NA	TRBV9	TRBJ2-3	CASSVEGGKLTDTQYF
NA	TRBV4-1	TRBJ2-1	CASSQQIGGAKIYNEQFF
few	TRBV6-5	TRBJ2-1	CASSLTSGGFNEQFF
many	TRBV20-1	TRBJ1-5	CSASGGQINQPQHF
few	TRBV6-6	TRBJ2-2	CASTGLGGELFF
NA	TRBV20-1	TRBJ1-2	CSAKADTVHLFYGYTF
NA	TRBV3-1	TRBJ2-1	CASSLQGQEQFF